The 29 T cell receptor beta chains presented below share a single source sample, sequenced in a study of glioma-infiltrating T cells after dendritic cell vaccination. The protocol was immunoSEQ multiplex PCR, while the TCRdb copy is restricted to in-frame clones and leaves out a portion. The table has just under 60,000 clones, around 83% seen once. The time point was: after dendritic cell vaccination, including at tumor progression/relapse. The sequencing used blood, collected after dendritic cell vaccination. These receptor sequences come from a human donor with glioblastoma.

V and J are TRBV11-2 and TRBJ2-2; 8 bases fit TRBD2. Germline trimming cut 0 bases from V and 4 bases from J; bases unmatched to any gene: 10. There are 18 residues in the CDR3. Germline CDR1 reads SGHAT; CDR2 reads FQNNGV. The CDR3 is CASSLDPPGGGVTGELFF. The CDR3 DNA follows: TGTGCCAGCAGCTTAGATCCCCCGGGGGGGGGCGTCACCGGGGAGCTGTTTTTT.

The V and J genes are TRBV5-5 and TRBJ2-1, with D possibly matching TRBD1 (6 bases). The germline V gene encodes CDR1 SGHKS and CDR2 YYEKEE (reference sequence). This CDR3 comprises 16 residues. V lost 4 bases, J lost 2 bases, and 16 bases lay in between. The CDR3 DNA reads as TGTGCCAGCAGCCTACTTTGGGGGCTACCCTACAATGAGCAGTTCTTC. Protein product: CASSLLWGLPYNEQFF.

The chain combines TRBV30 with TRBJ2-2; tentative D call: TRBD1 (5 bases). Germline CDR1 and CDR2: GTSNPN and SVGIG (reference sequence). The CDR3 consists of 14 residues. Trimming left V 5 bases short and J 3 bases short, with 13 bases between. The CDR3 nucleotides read TGTGCCTGGGCCGTCAGGGTGGACACCGGGGAGCTGTTTTTT. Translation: CAWAVRVDTGELFF. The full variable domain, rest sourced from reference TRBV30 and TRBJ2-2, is SQTIHQWPATLVQPVGSPLSLECTVEGTSNPNLYWYRQAAGRGLQLLFYSVGIGQISSEVPQNLSASRPQDRQFILSSKKLLLSDSGFYLCAWAVRVDTGELFFGEGSRLTVL.

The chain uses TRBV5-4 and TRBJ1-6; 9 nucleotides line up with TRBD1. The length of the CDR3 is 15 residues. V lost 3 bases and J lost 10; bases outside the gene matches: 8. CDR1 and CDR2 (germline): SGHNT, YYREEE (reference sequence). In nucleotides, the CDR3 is TGTGCCAGCAGCTCTGGGGACAGGGTGATCTCACCCCTCCACTTT. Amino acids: CASSSGDRVISPLHF. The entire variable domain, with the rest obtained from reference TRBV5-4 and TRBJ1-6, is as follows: ETGVTQSPTHLIKTRGQQVTLRCSSQSGHNTVSWYQQALGQGPQFIFQYYREEENGRGNFPPRFSGLQFPNYSSELNVNALELDDSALYLCASSSGDRVISPLHFGNGTRLTVT.

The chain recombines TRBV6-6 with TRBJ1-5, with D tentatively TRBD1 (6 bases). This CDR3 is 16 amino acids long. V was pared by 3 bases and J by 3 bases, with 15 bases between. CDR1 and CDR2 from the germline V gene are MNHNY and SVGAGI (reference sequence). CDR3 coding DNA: TGTGCCAGCAGTTATCGTATTTCAGGGGTCAATCAGCCCCAGCATTTT. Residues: CASSYRISGVNQPQHF.

CDR3 nucleotide sequence: TGTGCCAGCAGAGCGACGGGGGGATACAATGAGCAGTTCTTC. Protein product: CASRATGGYNEQFF. This chain uses TRBV6-1 with TRBJ2-1; 7 nucleotides match TRBD2. This CDR3 contains 14 residues. J lost 4 bases, V lost 6 bases, and 6 bases had no gene match. Germline V lookup: CDR1 MNHNS, CDR2 SASEGT.

The CDR3 is CASSYLAGSTDTQYF. The CDR3 DNA sequence: TGTGCCAGCAGCTACTTAGCGGGGTCTACAGATACGCAGTATTTT. The chain couples TRBV5-6 to TRBJ2-3; 8 bases align to TRBD2. The CDR3 consists of 15 residues. V gave up 3 bases and J gave up 3 bases; unmatched junction bases: 6. Looked up from germline, CDR1 is SGHDT and CDR2 is YYEEEE.

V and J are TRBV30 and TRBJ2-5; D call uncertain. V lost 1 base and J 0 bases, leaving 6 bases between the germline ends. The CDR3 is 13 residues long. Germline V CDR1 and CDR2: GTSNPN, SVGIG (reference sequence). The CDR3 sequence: CAWSGSDQETQYF. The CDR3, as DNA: TGTGCCTGGAGTGGCTCAGACCAAGAGACCCAGTACTTC.

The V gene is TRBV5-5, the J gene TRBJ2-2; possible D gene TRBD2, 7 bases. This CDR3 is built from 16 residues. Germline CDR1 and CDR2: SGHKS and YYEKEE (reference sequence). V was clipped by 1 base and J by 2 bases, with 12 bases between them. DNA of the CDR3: TGTGCCAGCAGCTTGAATCGGGGGGCTAACACCGGGGAGCTGTTTTTT. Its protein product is CASSLNRGANTGELFF.

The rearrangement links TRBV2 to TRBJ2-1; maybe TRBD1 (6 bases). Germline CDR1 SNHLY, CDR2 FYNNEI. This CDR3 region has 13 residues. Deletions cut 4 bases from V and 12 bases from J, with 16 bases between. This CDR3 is CASSGRTDSVQFF. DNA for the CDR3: TGTGCCAGCAGTGGCCGGACAGATTCTGTGCAGTTCTTC.

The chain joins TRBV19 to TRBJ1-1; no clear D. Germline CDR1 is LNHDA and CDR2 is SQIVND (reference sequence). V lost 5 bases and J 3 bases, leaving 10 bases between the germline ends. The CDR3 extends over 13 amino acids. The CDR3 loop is CASSPRWDTEAFF. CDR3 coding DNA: TGTGCCAGTAGTCCGCGGTGGGACACTGAAGCTTTCTTT.

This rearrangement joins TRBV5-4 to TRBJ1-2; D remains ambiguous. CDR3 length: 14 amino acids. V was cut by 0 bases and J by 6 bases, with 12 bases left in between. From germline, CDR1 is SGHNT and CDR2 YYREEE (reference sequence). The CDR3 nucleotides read TGTGCCAGCAGCTTGGTCGAGGGTCTGGATGGCTACACCTTC. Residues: CASSLVEGLDGYTF.

The CDR3 nucleotides are TGTGCCAGCAGCGTCCCTGTGGTAGCGGGGGGGACTCCGACAGATACGCAGTATTTT. It yields the protein CASSVPVVAGGTPTDTQYF. The chain recombines TRBV9 with TRBJ2-3; 11 bases are shared with TRBD2. The J segment lost 3 bases and the V segment lost 2 bases, leaving 14 bases of the junction unmatched. The CDR3 covers 19 residues. The germline V gene encodes CDR1 SGDLS and CDR2 YYNGEE.

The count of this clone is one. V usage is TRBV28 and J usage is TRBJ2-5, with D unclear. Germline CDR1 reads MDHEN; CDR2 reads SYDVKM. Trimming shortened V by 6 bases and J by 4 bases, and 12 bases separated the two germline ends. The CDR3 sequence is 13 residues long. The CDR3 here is CASSLSRRETQYF. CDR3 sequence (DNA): TGTGCCAGCAGCCTCTCCCGTAGAGAGACCCAGTACTTC.

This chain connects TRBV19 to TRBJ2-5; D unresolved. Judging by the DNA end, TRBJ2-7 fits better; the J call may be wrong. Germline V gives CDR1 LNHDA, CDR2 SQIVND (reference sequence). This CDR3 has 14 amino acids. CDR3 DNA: TGTGCCAGTAGTATCTCCACCAATAGCTACGAGCAGTACTTC. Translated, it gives CASSISTNSYEQYF.

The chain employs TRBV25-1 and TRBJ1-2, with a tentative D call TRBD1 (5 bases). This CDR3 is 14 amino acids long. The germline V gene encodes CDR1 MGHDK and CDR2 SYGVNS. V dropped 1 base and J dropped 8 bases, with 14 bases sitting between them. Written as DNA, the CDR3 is TGTGCCAGCAGTGAATCGGCAGGGTCGGAAGGCTACACCTTC. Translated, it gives CASSESAGSEGYTF.

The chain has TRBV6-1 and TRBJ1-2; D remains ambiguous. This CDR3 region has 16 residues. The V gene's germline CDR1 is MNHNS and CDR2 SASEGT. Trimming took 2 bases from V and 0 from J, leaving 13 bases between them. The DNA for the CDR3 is TGTGCCAGCAGTGAATCCACGATTATAGCTAACTATGGCTACACCTTC. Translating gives CASSESTIIANYGYTF.

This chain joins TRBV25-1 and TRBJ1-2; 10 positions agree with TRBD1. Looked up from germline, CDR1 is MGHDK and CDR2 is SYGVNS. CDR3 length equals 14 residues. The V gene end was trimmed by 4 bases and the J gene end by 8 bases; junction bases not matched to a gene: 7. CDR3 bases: TGTGCCAGCAGTGTGACAGGGGGCTTCCTAGGCTACACCTTC. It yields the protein CASSVTGGFLGYTF.

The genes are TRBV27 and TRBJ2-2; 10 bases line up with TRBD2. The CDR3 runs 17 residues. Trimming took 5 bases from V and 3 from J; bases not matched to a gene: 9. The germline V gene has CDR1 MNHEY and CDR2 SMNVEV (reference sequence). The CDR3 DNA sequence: TGTGCCAGCAGTCCCAACCTAGCGGGGGCCGACACCGGGGAGCTGTTTTTT. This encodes CASSPNLAGADTGELFF.

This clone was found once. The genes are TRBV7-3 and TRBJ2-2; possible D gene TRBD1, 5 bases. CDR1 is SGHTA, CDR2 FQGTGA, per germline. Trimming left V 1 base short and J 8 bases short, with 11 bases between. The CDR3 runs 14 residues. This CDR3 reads CASSLIGAGGELFF. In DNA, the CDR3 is TGTGCCAGCAGCTTAATAGGGGCCGGGGGGGAGCTGTTTTTT.

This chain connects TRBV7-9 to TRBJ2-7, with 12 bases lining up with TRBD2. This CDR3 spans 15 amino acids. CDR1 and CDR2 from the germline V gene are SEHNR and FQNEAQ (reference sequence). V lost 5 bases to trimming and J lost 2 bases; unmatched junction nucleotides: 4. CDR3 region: CASSPTSGGTYEQYF. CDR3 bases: TGTGCCAGCAGCCCCACTAGCGGGGGGACCTACGAGCAGTACTTC.

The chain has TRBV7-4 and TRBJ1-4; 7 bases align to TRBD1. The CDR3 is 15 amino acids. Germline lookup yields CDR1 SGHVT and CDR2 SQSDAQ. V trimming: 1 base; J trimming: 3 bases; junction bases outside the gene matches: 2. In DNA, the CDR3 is TGTGCCAGCAGCTTAGGGGGACAGCCTAATGAAAAACTGTTTTTT. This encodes CASSLGGQPNEKLFF.

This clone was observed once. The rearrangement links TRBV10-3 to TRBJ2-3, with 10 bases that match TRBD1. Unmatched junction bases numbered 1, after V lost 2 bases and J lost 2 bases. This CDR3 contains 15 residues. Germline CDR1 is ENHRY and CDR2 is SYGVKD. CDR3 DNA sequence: TGTGCCATCAGTGAGGGACAGGGGGACACAGATACGCAGTATTTT. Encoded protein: CAISEGQGDTDTQYF.

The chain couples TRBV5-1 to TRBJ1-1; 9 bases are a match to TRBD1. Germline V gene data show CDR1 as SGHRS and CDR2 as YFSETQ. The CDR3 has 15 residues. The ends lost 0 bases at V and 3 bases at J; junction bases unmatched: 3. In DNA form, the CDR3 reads TGCGCCAGCAGCTTGGGGGACAGGGAGGACACTGAAGCTTTCTTT. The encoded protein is CASSLGDREDTEAFF. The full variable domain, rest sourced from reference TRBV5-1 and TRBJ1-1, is KAGVTQTPRYLIKTRGQQVTLSCSPISGHRSVSWYQQTPGQGLQFLFEYFSETQRNKGNFPGRFSGRQFSNSRSEMNVSTLELGDSALYLCASSLGDREDTEAFFGQGTRLTVV.

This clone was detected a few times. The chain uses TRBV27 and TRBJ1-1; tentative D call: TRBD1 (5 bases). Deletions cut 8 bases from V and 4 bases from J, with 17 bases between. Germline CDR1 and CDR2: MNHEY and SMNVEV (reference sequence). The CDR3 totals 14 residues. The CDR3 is CASVKKAGGTEAFF. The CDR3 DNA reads TGTGCCAGCGTAAAAAAGGCGGGGGGCACTGAAGCTTTCTTT.

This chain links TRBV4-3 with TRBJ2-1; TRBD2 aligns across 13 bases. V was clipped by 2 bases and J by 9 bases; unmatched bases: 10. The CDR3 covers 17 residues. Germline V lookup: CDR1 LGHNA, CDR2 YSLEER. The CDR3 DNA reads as TGCGCCAGCAGCCAATCACTAGCGGGGGGGCGGGGAGGTGAGCAGTTCTTC. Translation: CASSQSLAGGRGGEQFF.

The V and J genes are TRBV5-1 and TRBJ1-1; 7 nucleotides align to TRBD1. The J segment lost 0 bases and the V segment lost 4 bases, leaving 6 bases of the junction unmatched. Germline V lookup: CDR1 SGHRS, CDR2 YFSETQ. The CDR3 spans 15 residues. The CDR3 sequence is CASSPETGLNTEAFF. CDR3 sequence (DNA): TGCGCCAGCAGCCCGGAGACAGGGTTGAACACTGAAGCTTTCTTT.

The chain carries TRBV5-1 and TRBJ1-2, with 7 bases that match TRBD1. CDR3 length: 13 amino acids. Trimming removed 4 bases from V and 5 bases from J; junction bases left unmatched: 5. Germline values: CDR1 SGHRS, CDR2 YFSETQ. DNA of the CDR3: TGCGCCAGCAGCCCGGACAGGTCGTATGGCTACACCTTC. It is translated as CASSPDRSYGYTF.

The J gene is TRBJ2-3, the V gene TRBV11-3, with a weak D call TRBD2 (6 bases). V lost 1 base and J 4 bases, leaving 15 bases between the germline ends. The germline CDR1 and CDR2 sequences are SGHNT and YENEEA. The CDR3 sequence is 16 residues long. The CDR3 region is CASSLGTSPLADTQYF. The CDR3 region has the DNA TGTGCCAGCAGCTTAGGAACTAGCCCATTAGCAGATACGCAGTATTTT. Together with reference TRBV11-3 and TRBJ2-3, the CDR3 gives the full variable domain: EAGVVQSPRYKIIEKKQPVAFWCNPISGHNTLYWYLQNLGQGPELLIRYENEEAVDDSQLPKDRFSAERLKGVDSTLKIQPAELGDSAVYLCASSLGTSPLADTQYFGPGTRLTVL.